This T cell receptor beta chain was obtained from a study of blood T cells in healthy people across ages. Germline V gene data show CDR1 as SQVTM and CDR2 as ANQGSEA. V lost 2 bases and J lost 2, with 5 bases in between. The CDR3 length is 12 residues. A second PCR, run for about 7 to 11 cycles, used a sample-barcoded 5' primer plus a J-beta primer mix. TCRdb redid the calling of the 5' RACE reads with MiXCR, one entry per CDR3 protein. The table records about a million distinct CDR3 sequences, less than 45% of them present only once. In its sample, this clonotype was seen a few times. The material sequenced was blood. The TCR comes from a man aged 18 to 30 in good health. The chain carries TRBV29-1 and TRBJ2-3; D is possibly TRBD2 (5 bases). CDR3 protein: CSVERDTDTQYF. CDR3 bases: TGCAGCGTTGAACGGGACACAGATACGCAGTATTTT.